This T cell receptor (beta chain) was captured in a study of shared clonotypes between healthy human individuals. Findings and limits, study-wide: Some clonotypes were shared by all four sorted-subset donors, while others were not shared. The non-shared ones had lower generation probabilities than the shared ones.

In regard to this clone: Its matching antigen is unknown.

The test was conducted at deep level. The method was immunoSEQ multiplex PCR; TCRdb's version includes in-frame clones alone and lacks a portion of them. The sample includes about 1 million clones, around 74% of them seen just once. The trim removed 6 bases at V and 10 bases at J, leaving 8 bases unmatched. The CDR3 runs to 14 residues. Germline V gene sequence: CDR1 MNHEY, CDR2 SVGAGI. Sequencing was carried out using memory CD4+ T cells sorted from blood. Subset described: CD45RA-negative fraction. The rearrangement uses TRBV6-5 and TRBJ1-6, with TRBD1 matching over 8 bases. The receptor comes from a man younger than 30 in good health. The CDR3 loop reads CASSPDRGGSPLHF. The CDR3 bases are TGTGCCAGCAGCCCAGACAGGGGTGGCTCACCCCTCCACTTT.